These 26 T cell receptor beta chains originate from one sample sequenced in a study of sequential checkpoint blockade in melanoma. The treatment: randomized to nivolumab then ipilimumab (arm A) or the reverse (arm B). The table came from immunoSEQ multiplex PCR; TCRdb's copy has only in-frame clones and leaves some out. Of roughly 6,000 clones listed, roughly a quarter are singletons. The sequencing used tumor tissue (inferred from file names), collected from a patient given nivolumab and ipilimumab in sequence. These receptors were obtained from a human donor with melanoma.

This clone was seen a handful of times. This chain uses TRBV28 with TRBJ2-7; D may be TRBD1 (5 bases). This CDR3 contains 14 residues. Trimming stripped 3 bases from V and 6 bases from J, with 15 bases between. Germline CDR1 and CDR2: MDHEN and SYDVKM. CDR3 amino acids: CASSFQGLGVEQYF. CDR3 sequence (DNA): TGTGCCAGCAGTTTTCAGGGCCTTGGGGTCGAGCAGTACTTC.

In this sample, this clone turned up a few times. V is TRBV30 and J is TRBJ2-7; 8 bases are shared with TRBD1. This CDR3 contains 14 residues. The V segment lost 2 bases and the J segment 0 bases; nucleotides outside the gene matches: 3. Germline CDR1 GTSNPN, CDR2 SVGIG (reference sequence). The CDR3 spells CAWSQGATSYEQYF. The CDR3 DNA reads TGTGCCTGGAGTCAGGGGGCAACCTCCTACGAGCAGTACTTC.

V usage is TRBV9 and J usage is TRBJ2-7, with D perhaps matching TRBD1 or TRBD2 (6 bases each). The CDR3 sequence is 15 residues long. Trimming stripped 4 bases from V and 6 bases from J, with 20 bases between. Germline V lookup: CDR1 SGDLS, CDR2 YYNGEE. CDR3 coding DNA: TGTGCCAGCAGCTTACGTCTTCTGGGGGGCTGCGAGCAGTACTTC. Translated, it gives CASSLRLLGGCEQYF.

This rearrangement joins TRBV4-1 to TRBJ2-5, with TRBD2 as a possible D gene (5 bases). Germline CDR1 MGHRA, CDR2 YSYEKL. Trimming shortened V by 0 bases and J by 3 bases, and 11 bases separated the two germline ends. The CDR3 is 15 amino acids. CDR3 sequence reads: CASSQESTRKETQYF. CDR3 nucleotides: TGCGCCAGCAGCCAAGAGTCCACTAGAAAAGAGACCCAGTACTTC.

This clone has at least ten counts. V usage is TRBV11-3 and J usage is TRBJ2-3; the match to TRBD2 covers 9 bases. Per the germline V gene, CDR1 is SGHNT and CDR2 is YENEEA. The V gene end was trimmed by 3 bases and the J gene end by 4 bases; junction bases not matched to a gene: 11. This CDR3 has 17 residues. The CDR3 nucleotides are TGTGCCAGCAGCTTTGAATCAGGACTAGCGTACTCAGATACGCAGTATTTT. It yields the protein CASSFESGLAYSDTQYF.

Ten or more counts support this clone. The chain recombines TRBV6-8 with TRBJ2-7; D is perhaps TRBD2 (5 bases). There are 13 residues in the CDR3. CDR1 is MNHGY and CDR2 is SAAAGT in the germline V gene. The V end lost 6 bases, the J end lost 0 bases, and 9 bases lay between the germline ends. Here the CDR3 reads CASSLGVSYEQYF. CDR3 DNA: TGTGCCAGCAGCCTCGGGGTCTCCTACGAGCAGTACTTC.

The rearrangement uses TRBV4-1 and TRBJ2-7; maybe TRBD2 (5 bases). Germline-derived CDR1 and CDR2 are MGHRA and YSYEKL. The germline V and J ends were trimmed by 0 bases and 2 bases, with 11 bases remaining between them. The CDR3 totals 15 residues. The CDR3: CASSQEPGVAYEQYF. The CDR3 DNA follows: TGCGCCAGCAGCCAAGAACCCGGGGTGGCCTACGAGCAGTACTTC.

This clone was observed a handful of times. The sample has other DNA sequences that encode this CDR3 too. This chain connects TRBV6-8 to TRBJ2-3; tentatively, D is TRBD2 (5 bases). With 6 bases removed from V and 3 bases from J, the gap between germline ends came to 10 bases. Per germline, CDR1 MNHGY and CDR2 SAAAGT. CDR3 length: 13 residues. CDR3 amino acids: CASSPRGTDTQYF. Written as DNA, the CDR3 is TGTGCCAGCAGCCCCCGCGGGACAGATACGCAGTATTTT.

This clone is labeled medium-sized. V gene TRBV6-8 combines with J gene TRBJ1-1; D unclear. The V end lost 2 bases, the J end lost 2 bases, and 9 bases lay between the germline ends. This CDR3 spans 14 amino acids. CDR1 MNHGY and CDR2 SAAAGT come from the germline V gene. This CDR3 reads CASSYTSPNTEAFF. For the CDR3, the DNA is TGTGCCAGCAGTTACACGTCACCCAACACTGAAGCTTTCTTT.

By sample fraction, this clone is large. This rearrangement joins TRBV6-8 to TRBJ1-1; 7 bases are shared with TRBD1. The CDR3 is 13 residues long. Germline V gene lookup returns CDR1 MNHGY and CDR2 SAAAGT. V lost 3 bases, J lost 5 bases, and 3 bases stayed unmatched. The CDR3 region is CASSYTGETEAFF. For the CDR3, the DNA is TGTGCCAGCAGTTATACAGGGGAGACTGAAGCTTTCTTT.

This clone qualifies as medium-sized. This rearrangement joins TRBV11-3 to TRBJ2-3, with 10 bases identical to TRBD2. The CDR3 is made up of 15 amino acids. From germline, CDR1 is SGHNT and CDR2 YENEEA. The ends lost 1 base at V and 5 bases at J; junction bases unmatched: 3. For the CDR3, the DNA is TGTGCCAGCAGCTTAGGGACTAGCGGAGTAGATACGCAGTATTTT. Its protein product is CASSLGTSGVDTQYF.

By sample fraction, this clone is medium-sized. The sample holds other DNA sequences that translate to the same CDR3. This chain links TRBV6-8 with TRBJ1-5; D unclear. This CDR3 comprises 15 residues. Trimming removed 0 bases at V and 1 base at J, with 7 bases between. CDR1 and CDR2 from the germline V gene are MNHGY and SAAAGT. CDR3 sequence (DNA): TGTGCCAGCAGTTACTCTGGAGGCAGCAATCAGCCCCAGCATTTT. This translates into CASSYSGGSNQPQHF.

The V call is TRBV30, the J call TRBJ2-2; 10 bases match TRBD1. V lost 4 bases and J lost 5; bases outside the gene matches: 7. Germline loops: CDR1 GTSNPN, CDR2 SVGIG (reference sequence). The CDR3 is made up of 15 amino acids. In DNA, the CDR3 is TGTGCCTGGATGGGGACAGGGGCAACTACCGGGGAGCTGTTTTTT. The encoded protein is CAWMGTGATTGELFF.

This clone was picked up many times. The chain is built from TRBV11-3 and TRBJ2-5, with 9 bases lining up with TRBD1. V lost 5 bases and J lost 6; bases outside the gene matches: 7. The germline gives CDR1 SGHNT, CDR2 YENEEA. The CDR3 covers 14 residues. The CDR3: CASSTGQGAKTQYF. The CDR3, as DNA: TGTGCCAGCAGCACGGGACAGGGCGCCAAGACCCAGTACTTC.

This clone came up a few times. The chain links TRBV28 to TRBJ1-6, with D possibly matching TRBD1 (6 bases). Germline V gives CDR1 MDHEN, CDR2 SYDVKM. CDR3 length: 14 amino acids. V was shortened by 6 bases and J by 10 bases, with 16 bases between the two germline ends. The CDR3: CASSGGASWSPLHF. CDR3 in DNA: TGTGCCAGCAGCGGGGGCGCGAGTTGGTCACCCCTCCACTTT.

This clone was seen only a few times. The V and J genes are TRBV6-8 and TRBJ2-3; 10 bases map to TRBD1. The germline V gene has CDR1 MNHGY and CDR2 SAAAGT. V was pared by 6 bases and J by 4 bases, with 7 bases of the junction left unmatched. The CDR3 extends over 15 amino acids. This CDR3 is CASRFGTGDPDTQYF. The CDR3 DNA is TGTGCCAGCAGATTTGGGACAGGGGATCCAGATACGCAGTATTTT.

V and J are TRBV14 and TRBJ1-1, with 7 positions matching TRBD1. Germline V gives CDR1 SGHDN, CDR2 FVKESK. The V and J ends lost 3 bases and 4 bases, in that order; junction bases with no gene match: 11. The CDR3 is made up of 16 amino acids. DNA for the CDR3: TGTGCCAGCAGCCACAGACAGGGTGCCGGGAGCACTGAAGCTTTCTTT. Encoded protein: CASSHRQGAGSTEAFF.

The rearrangement uses TRBV19 and TRBJ2-3, with 11 bases fitting TRBD2. After removal of 6 bases from V and 2 bases from J, the junction contained 4 bases not matched to a gene. Germline V CDR1 and CDR2: LNHDA, SQIVND (reference sequence). The CDR3 contains 15 residues. CDR3 DNA: TGTGCCAGTAGGCTAGCGGGAGGATCCACAGATACGCAGTATTTT. Protein: CASRLAGGSTDTQYF.

This rearrangement joins TRBV30 to TRBJ2-2; 9 bases are shared with TRBD2. The trim removed 7 bases at V and 9 bases at J, leaving 9 bases unmatched. Germline V gene sequence: CDR1 GTSNPN, CDR2 SVGIG (reference sequence). This CDR3 comprises 13 residues. The CDR3: CAYSSGAPRELFF. The CDR3 DNA is TGTGCCTATTCTAGCGGGGCGCCCCGGGAGCTGTTTTTT.

In its sample, this clone was seen a few times. J is TRBJ1-1 and V is TRBV9, with TRBD1 matching 7 bases. V shed 4 bases, J shed 3 bases, and the junction held 9 bases outside the gene matches. CDR1 and CDR2 from the germline V gene are SGDLS and YYNGEE. This CDR3 has 15 residues. The DNA of the CDR3 is TGTGCCAGCAGCCCCTCTGGGACAGCGTACACTGAAGCTTTCTTT. Encoded protein: CASSPSGTAYTEAFF.

The CDR3 here is CASSWGTSTTDTQYF. The DNA for the CDR3 is TGCGCCAGCAGCTGGGGGACTAGTACTACAGATACGCAGTATTTT. The chain recombines TRBV5-1 with TRBJ2-3; 8 bases are shared with TRBD2. Germline values: CDR1 SGHRS, CDR2 YFSETQ. The CDR3 covers 15 residues. V shed 3 bases and J 3 bases; nucleotides not matched to a gene: 6.

This clone was seen a single time. The chain uses TRBV19 and TRBJ1-4; D is uncertain. V was pared by 5 bases and J by 2 bases, with 12 bases between. The germline V gene encodes CDR1 LNHDA and CDR2 SQIVND (reference sequence). The CDR3 has 15 residues. The CDR3 sequence is CASSRGGVTNEKLFF. The CDR3 DNA follows: TGTGCCAGTAGTCGCGGCGGGGTCACTAATGAAAAACTGTTTTTT.

This clone was found a few times. The gene calls are TRBV6-8 and TRBJ1-5, with 10 nucleotides matching TRBD1. The CDR3 extends over 18 amino acids. Per the germline V gene, CDR1 is MNHGY and CDR2 is SAAAGT. With V trimmed by 6 bases and J by 1 base, 12 bases remained unmatched. CDR3 in DNA: TGTGCCAGCAGGCCTGGACAGGGGGTGATAGGAAGCAATCAGCCCCAGCATTTT. Protein product: CASRPGQGVIGSNQPQHF.

This clone was seen many times. The chain has TRBV11-3 and TRBJ2-7, with D possibly TRBD1 on 6 matching bases. V shed 5 bases and J shed 6 bases, with 20 bases lying between them. This CDR3 has 15 amino acids. The germline CDR1 and CDR2 sequences are SGHNT and YENEEA. CDR3 bases: TGTGCCAGCAGCCCAACAGGGACGGTGCCAGGCGAGCAGTACTTC. It specifies CASSPTGTVPGEQYF.

This clone has only a few counts. The CDR3 nucleotides read TGTGCCAGCCGAAGGGGGTCAGGTACGCAGTATTTT. This sequence encodes CASRRGSGTQYF. The V gene is TRBV6-8, the J gene TRBJ2-3; TRBD1 is a possible D gene (6 bases). CDR3 length: 12 residues. CDR1 MNHGY and CDR2 SAAAGT come from the germline V gene. V lost 8 bases and J lost 8, with 14 bases in between.

This clone counts as medium-sized (0.01 to 0.1%). The V call is TRBV6-8, the J call TRBJ2-7; D gene unclear. Germline V gene lookup returns CDR1 MNHGY and CDR2 SAAAGT. This CDR3 spans 13 amino acids. The germline V and J ends were trimmed by 5 bases and 3 bases, with 11 bases remaining between them. The CDR3 spells CASSGPWGYEQYF. The CDR3 DNA follows: TGTGCCAGCAGTGGTCCATGGGGCTACGAGCAGTACTTC.